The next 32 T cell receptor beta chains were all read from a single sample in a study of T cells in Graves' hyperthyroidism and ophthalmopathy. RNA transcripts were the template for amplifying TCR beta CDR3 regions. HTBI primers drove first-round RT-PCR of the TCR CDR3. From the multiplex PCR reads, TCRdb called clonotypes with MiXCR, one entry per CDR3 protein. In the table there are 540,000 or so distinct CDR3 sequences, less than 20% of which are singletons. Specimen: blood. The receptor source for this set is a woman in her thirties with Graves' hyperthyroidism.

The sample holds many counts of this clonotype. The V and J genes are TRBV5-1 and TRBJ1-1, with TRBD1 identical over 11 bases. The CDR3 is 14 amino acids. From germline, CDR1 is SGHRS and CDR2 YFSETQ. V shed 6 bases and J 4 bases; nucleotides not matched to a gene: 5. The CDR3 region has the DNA TGCGCCAGCACCCAGGGACAGGGGGGCACTGAAGCTTTCTTT. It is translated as CASTQGQGGTEAFF.

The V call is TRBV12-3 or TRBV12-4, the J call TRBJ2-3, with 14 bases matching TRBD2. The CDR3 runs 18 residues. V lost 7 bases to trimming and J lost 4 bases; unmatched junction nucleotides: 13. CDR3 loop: CASTLTSGRAGGSDTQYF. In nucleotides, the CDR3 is TGTGCCAGCACCTTGACTAGCGGGAGGGCCGGGGGGTCAGATACGCAGTATTTT.

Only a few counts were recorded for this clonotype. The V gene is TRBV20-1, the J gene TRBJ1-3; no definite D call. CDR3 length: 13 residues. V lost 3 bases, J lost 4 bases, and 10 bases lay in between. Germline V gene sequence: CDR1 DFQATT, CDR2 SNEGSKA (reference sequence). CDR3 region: CSASVPEGNTIYF. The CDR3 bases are TGCAGTGCTAGCGTGCCAGAGGGAAACACCATATATTTT.

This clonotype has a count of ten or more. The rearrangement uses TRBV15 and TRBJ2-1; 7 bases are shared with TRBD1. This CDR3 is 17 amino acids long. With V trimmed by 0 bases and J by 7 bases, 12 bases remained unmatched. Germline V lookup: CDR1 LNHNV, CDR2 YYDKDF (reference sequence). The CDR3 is CATSRDWDSPAVNEQFF. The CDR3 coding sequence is TGTGCCACCAGCAGAGATTGGGACAGTCCTGCAGTGAATGAGCAGTTCTTC.

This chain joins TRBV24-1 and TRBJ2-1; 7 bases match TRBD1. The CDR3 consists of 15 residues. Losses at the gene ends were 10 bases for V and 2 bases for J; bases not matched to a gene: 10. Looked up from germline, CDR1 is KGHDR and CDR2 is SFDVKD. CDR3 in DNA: TGTGCCACATCTCACCGGGACAGCCCCTACAATGAGCAGTTCTTC. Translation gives CATSHRDSPYNEQFF.

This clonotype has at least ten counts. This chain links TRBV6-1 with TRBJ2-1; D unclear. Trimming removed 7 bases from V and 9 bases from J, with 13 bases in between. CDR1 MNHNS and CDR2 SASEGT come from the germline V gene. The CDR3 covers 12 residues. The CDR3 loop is CASTSRAAEQFF. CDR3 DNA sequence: TGTGCCAGCACGTCCCGGGCAGCTGAGCAGTTCTTC.

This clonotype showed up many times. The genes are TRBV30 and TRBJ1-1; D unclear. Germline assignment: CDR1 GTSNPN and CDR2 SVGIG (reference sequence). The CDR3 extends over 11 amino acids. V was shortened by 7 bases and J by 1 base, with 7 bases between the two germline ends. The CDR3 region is CAFTANTEAFF. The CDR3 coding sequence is TGTGCCTTTACAGCGAACACTGAAGCTTTCTTT.

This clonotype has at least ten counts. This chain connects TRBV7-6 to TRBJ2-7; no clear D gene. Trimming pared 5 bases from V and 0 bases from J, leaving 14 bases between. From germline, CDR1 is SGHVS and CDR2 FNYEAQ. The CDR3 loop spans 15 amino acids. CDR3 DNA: TGTGCCAGCAGCCCCAATTACGTTCTCTCCTACGAGCAGTACTTC. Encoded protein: CASSPNYVLSYEQYF.

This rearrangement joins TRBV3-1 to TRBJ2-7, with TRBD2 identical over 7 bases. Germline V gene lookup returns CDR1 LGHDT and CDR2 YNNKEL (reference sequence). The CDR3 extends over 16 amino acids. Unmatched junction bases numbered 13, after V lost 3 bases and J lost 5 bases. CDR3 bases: TGTGCCAGCAGCCAGGGGAATGGCGGGAGTGGGCACGAGCAGTACTTC. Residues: CASSQGNGGSGHEQYF.

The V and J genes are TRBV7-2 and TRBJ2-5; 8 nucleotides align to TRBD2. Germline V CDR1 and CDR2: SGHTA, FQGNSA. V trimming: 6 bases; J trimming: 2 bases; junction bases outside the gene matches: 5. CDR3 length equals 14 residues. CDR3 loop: CASSRSGEQETQYF. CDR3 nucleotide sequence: TGTGCCAGCAGTCGTAGCGGGGAGCAAGAGACCCAGTACTTC.

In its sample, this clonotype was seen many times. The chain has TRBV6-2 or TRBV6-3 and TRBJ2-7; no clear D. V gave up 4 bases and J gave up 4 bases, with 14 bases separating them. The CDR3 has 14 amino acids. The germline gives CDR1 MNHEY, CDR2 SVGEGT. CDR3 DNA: TGTGCCAGCAGTTCTCTGACGGTGGGATACGAGCAGTACTTC. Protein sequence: CASSSLTVGYEQYF.

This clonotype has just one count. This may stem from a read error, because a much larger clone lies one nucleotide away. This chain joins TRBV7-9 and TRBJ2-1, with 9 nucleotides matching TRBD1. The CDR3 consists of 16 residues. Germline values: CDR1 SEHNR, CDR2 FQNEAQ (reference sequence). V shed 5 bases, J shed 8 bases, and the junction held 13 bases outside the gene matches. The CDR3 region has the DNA TGTGCCAGCAGCCCCGGGGGGACAGGGTTGTTAGATGAGCAGTTCTTC. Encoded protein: CASSPGGTGLLDEQFF.

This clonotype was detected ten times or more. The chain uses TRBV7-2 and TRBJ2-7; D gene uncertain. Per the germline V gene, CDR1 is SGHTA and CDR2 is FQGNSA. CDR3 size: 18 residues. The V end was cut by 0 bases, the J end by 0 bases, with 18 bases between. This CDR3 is CASSLARGGVGSSYEQYF. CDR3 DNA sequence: TGTGCCAGCAGCTTAGCCCGAGGTGGGGTTGGCTCCTCCTACGAGCAGTACTTC. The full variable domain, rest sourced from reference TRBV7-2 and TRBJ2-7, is GAGVSQSPSNKVTEKGKDVELRCDPISGHTALYWYRQSLGQGLEFLIYFQGNSAPDKSGLPSDRFSAERTGGSVSTLTIQRTQQEDSAVYLCASSLARGGVGSSYEQYFGPGTRLTVT.

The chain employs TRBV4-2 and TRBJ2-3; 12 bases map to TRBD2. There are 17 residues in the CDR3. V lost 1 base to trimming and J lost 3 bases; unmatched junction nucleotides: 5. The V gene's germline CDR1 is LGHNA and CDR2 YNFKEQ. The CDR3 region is CASSQAQTSGSTDTQYF. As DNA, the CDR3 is TGTGCCAGCAGCCAAGCACAGACTAGCGGGAGTACAGATACGCAGTATTTT.

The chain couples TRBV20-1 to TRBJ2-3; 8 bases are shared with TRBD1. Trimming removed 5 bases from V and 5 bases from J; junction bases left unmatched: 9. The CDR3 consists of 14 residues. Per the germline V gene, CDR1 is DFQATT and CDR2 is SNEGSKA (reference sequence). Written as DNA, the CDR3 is TGCAGTGCTCACGACAGGGGCTCGGGAGATACGCAGTATTTT. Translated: CSAHDRGSGDTQYF.

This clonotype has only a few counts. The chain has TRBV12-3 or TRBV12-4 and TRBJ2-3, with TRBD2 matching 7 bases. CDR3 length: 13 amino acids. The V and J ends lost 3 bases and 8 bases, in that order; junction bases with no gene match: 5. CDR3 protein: CASSFTSVGTQYF. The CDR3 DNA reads TGTGCCAGCAGTTTCACTAGCGTAGGTACGCAGTATTTT.

CDR3: CSASGQGAPTHGQYF. CDR3 sequence (DNA): TGCAGTGCTAGTGGGCAGGGGGCGCCCACCCACGGGCAGTACTTC. The chain has TRBV20-1 and TRBJ2-7, with 8 bases identical to TRBD1. Germline V gene sequence: CDR1 DFQATT, CDR2 SNEGSKA (reference sequence). V dropped 3 bases and J dropped 9; count of bases not matched to a gene: 16. The CDR3 is 15 amino acids.

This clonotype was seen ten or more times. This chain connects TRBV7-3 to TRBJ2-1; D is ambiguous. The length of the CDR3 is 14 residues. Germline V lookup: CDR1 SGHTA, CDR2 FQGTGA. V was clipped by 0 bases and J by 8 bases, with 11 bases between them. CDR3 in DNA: TGTGCCAGCAGCTTAACTTACGGCGACGATGAGCAGTTCTTC. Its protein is CASSLTYGDDEQFF.

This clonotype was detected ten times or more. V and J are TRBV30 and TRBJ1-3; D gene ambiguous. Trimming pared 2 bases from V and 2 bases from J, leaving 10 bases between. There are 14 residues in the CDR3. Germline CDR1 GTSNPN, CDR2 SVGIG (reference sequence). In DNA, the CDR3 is TGTGCCTGGAGTACCGAGGTAACTGGAAACACCATATATTTT. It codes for CAWSTEVTGNTIYF.

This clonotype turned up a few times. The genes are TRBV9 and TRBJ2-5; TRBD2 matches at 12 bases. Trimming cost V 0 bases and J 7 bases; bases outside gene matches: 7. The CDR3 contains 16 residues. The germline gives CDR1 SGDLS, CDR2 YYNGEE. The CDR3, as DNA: TGTGCCAGCAGCGTAGGTCTAGCGGGAGGGGAGGGGACCCAGTACTTC. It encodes CASSVGLAGGEGTQYF. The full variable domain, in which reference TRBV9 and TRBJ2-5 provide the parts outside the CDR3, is DSGVTQTPKHLITATGQRVTLRCSPRSGDLSVYWYQQSLDQGLQFLIQYYNGEERAKGNILERFSAQQFPDLHSELNLSSLELGDSALYFCASSVGLAGGEGTQYFGPGTRLLVL.

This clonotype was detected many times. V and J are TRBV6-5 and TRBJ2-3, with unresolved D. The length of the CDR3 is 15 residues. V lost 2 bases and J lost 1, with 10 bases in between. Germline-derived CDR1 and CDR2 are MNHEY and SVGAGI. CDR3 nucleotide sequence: TGTGCCAGCAGTTACCGAGCTGTCGGCACAGATACGCAGTATTTT. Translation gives CASSYRAVGTDTQYF.

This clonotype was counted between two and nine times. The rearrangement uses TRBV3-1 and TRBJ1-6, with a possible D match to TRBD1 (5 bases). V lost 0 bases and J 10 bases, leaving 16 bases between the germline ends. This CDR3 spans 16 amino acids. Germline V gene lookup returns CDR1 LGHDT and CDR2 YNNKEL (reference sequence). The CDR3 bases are TGTGCCAGCAGCCAAGATTGGGCAGGGAGGGGATCACCCCTCCACTTT. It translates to CASSQDWAGRGSPLHF.

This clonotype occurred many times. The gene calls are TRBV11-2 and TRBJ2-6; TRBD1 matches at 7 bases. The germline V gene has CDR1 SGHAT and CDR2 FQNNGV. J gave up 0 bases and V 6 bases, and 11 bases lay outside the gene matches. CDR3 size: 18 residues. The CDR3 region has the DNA TGTGCCAGCAGACAAACCGACAGGGTACCCTCTGGGGCCAACGTCCTGACTTTC. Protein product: CASRQTDRVPSGANVLTF.

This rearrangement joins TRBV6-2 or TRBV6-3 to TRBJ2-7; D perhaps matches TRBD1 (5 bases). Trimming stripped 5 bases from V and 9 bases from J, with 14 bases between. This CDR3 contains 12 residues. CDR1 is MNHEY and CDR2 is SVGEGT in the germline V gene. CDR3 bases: TGTGCCAGCAGTGACCCTCAGGGCGGGCAGTACTTC. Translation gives CASSDPQGGQYF.

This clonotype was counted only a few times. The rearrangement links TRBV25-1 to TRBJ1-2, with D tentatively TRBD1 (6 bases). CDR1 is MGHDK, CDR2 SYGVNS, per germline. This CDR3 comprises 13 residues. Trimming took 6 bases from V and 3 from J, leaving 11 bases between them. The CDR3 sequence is CASRLTGYYGYTF. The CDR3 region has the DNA TGTGCCAGCAGGCTAACAGGGTACTATGGCTACACCTTC.

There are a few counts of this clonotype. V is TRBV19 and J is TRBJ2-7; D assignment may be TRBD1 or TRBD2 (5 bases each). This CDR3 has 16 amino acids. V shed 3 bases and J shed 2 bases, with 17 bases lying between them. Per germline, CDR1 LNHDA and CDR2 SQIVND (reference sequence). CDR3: CASSITIGTQAYEQYF. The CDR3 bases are TGTGCCAGTAGTATTACGATCGGGACCCAAGCCTACGAGCAGTACTTC.

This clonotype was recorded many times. The CDR3 spells CASSPLLRVTDTQYF. In DNA, the CDR3 is TGTGCCAGCAGTCCCCTGTTAAGGGTCACAGATACGCAGTATTTT. This chain connects TRBV28 to TRBJ2-3; D is undetermined. The CDR3 length is 15 residues. Trimming removed 5 bases at V and 2 bases at J, with 14 bases between. Germline CDR1 and CDR2: MDHEN and SYDVKM.

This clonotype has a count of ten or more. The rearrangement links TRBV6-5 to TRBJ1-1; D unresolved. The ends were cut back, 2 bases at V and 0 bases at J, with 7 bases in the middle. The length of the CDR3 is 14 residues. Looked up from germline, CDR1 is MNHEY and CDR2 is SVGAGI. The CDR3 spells CASSYGQMNTEAFF. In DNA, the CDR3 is TGTGCCAGCAGTTACGGGCAGATGAACACTGAAGCTTTCTTT.

CDR3 in DNA: TGTGCCAGCAGTTTCGCGGGAGTTCGTTTCCATGAGCAGTTCTTC. Its protein product is CASSFAGVRFHEQFF. This chain connects TRBV27 to TRBJ2-1; 7 bases line up with TRBD2. This CDR3 comprises 15 residues. Germline V gene sequence: CDR1 MNHEY, CDR2 SMNVEV (reference sequence). V lost 3 bases and J lost 8; bases outside the gene matches: 10.

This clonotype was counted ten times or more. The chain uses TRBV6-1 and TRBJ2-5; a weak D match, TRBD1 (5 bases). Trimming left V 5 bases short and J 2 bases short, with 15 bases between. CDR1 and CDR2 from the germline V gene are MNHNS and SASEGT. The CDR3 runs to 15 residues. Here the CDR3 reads CASSKSGLGQETQYF. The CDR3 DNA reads TGTGCCAGCAGTAAATCAGGGTTGGGGCAAGAGACCCAGTACTTC.

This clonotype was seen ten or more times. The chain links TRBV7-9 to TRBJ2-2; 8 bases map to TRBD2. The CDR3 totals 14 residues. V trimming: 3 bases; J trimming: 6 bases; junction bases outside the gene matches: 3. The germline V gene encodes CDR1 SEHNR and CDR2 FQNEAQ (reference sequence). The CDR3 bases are TGTGCCAGCAGCTTTCGGACTAGCCCCGGGGAGCTGTTTTTT. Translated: CASSFRTSPGELFF. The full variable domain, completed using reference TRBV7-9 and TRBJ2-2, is DTGVSQNPRHKITKRGQNVTFRCDPISEHNRLYWYRQTLGQGPEFLTYFQNEAQLEKSRLLSDRFSAERPKGSFSTLEIQRTEQGDSAMYLCASSFRTSPGELFFGEGSRLTVL.

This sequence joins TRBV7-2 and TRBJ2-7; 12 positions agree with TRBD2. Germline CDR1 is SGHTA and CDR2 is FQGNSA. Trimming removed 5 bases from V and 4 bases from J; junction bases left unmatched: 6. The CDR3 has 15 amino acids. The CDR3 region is CASSPRTSGEYEQYF. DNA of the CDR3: TGTGCCAGCAGCCCGAGGACTAGCGGGGAATACGAGCAGTACTTC.